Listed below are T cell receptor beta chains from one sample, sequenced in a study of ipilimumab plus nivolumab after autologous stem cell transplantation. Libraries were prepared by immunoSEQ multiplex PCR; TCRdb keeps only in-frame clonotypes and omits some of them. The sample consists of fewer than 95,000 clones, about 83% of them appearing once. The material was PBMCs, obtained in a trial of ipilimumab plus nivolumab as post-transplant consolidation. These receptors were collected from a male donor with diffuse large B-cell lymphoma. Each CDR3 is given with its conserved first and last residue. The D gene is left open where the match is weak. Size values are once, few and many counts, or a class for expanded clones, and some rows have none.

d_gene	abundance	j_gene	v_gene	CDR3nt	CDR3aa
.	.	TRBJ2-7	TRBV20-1	TGCAGTGCTAGGGCGAACGACGAGCAGTACTTC	CSARANDEQYF
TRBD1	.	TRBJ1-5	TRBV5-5	TGTGCCAGCAGCTTGGGGGACAGGGGGGCGGTTCCCCAGCATTTT	CASSLGDRGAVPQHF
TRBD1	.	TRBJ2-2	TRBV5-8	TGTGCCAGCAGCTTCTTGACAGGGCGAGTCGGGGAGCTGTTTTTT	CASSFLTGRVGELFF
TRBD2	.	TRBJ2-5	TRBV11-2	TGTGCCAGCAGCCGGGGAGGACTAGCGGGGGGGATCCAAGAGACCCAGTACTTC	CASSRGGLAGGIQETQYF
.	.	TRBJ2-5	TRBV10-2	TGCGCCAGCAGTGAGTCGGGGGGATGGGAGACCCAGTACTTC	CASSESGGWETQYF
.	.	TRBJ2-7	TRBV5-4	TGTGCCAGCAGCGGGCCGAGGAGCTCCTACGAGCAGTACTTC	CASSGPRSSYEQYF
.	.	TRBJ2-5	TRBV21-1	TGTGCCAGACAGGGATCTCTATCTAAAGAGACCCAGTACTTC	CARQGSLSKETQYF
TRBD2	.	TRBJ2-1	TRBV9	TGTGCCAGCAGCGTAGACCCCCTAGCGGTTAACAATGAGCAGTTCTTC	CASSVDPLAVNNEQFF
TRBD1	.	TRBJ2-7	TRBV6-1	TGTGCCAGCAGTATTGGGACAGGAATCTACGAGCAGTACTTC	CASSIGTGIYEQYF
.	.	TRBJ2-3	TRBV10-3	TGTGCCATCGGTGACCCAGCAGATACGCAGTATTTT	CAIGDPADTQYF
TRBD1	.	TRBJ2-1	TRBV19	TGTGCCAGTAGTATTTGGGACAGGGTCGATGAGCAGTTCTTC	CASSIWDRVDEQFF
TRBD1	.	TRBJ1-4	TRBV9	TGTGCCAGCAGCTCCGGGCGACAGGGAGATGAAAAACTGTTTTTT	CASSSGRQGDEKLFF
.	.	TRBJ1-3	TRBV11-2	TGTGCCAGCAGCGCCGGGTCTCACCCTTCTGGAAACACCATATATTTT	CASSAGSHPSGNTIYF
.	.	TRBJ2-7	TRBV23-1	TGCGCCAGCAGTCATACCCCAGGGCCCCACGAGCAGTACTTC	CASSHTPGPHEQYF
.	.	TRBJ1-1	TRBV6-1	TGTGCCAGCAGAGAAGGGGACACTGAAGCTTTCTTT	CASREGDTEAFF
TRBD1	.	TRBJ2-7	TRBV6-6	TGTGCCAGCAGTCGTCGAGGGACAGGGATTCTGGACGAGCAGTACTTC	CASSRRGTGILDEQYF
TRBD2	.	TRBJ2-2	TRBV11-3	TGTGCCAGCAGCCGACTAGCGGGGCCCCGGGGGTACACCGGGGAGCTGTTTTTT	CASSRLAGPRGYTGELFF
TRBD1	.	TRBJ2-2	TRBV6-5	TGTGCCAGCAGCGTACAGGGGGCGAACACCGGGGAGCTGTTTTTT	CASSVQGANTGELFF
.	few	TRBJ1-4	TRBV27	TGTGCCTCATCCTCCAGGGTTAATGAAAAACTGTTTTTT	CASSSRVNEKLFF
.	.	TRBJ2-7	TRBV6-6	TGTGCCAGCAGCCCGGACAGCTCCTACGAGCAGTACTTC	CASSPDSSYEQYF
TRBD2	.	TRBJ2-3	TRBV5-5	TGTGCCAGCAGCCGCAGGACTAGCGGGGGGACAGATACGCAGTATTTT	CASSRRTSGGTDTQYF
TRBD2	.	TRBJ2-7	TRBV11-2	TGTGCCAGCAGCTTAAGCGGGGTACTAGGCGAGCAGTACTTC	CASSLSGVLGEQYF
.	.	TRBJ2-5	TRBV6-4	TGTGCCAGCAGTGACGGAATCGGAGAGACCCAGTACTTC	CASSDGIGETQYF
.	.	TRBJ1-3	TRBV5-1	TGCGCCAGCAGCTCCGACCCAGGAAACACCATATATTTT	CASSSDPGNTIYF
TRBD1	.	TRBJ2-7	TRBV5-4	TGTGCCAGCAGCCCTCAGGGGGCGCAAACCGAGCAGTACTTC	CASSPQGAQTEQYF
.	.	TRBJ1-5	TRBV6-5	TGTGCCAGCAGACCTTGTCAGCCCCAGCATTTT	CASRPCQPQHF
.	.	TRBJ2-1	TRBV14	TGTGCCAGCAGCCACGGTAGTCTAGGTTACTCCTACAATGAGCAGTTCTTC	CASSHGSLGYSYNEQFF
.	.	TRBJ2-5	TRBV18	TGTGCCAGCTCTCAGGGAGGGGGAGAGACCCAGTACTTC	CASSQGGGETQYF
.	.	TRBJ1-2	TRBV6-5	TGTGCCAGCAGTTATAGGTCGGGGGACTATGGCTACACCTTC	CASSYRSGDYGYTF
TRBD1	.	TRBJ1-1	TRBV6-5	TGTGCCAGCAGTTACGCCGGGACAGGGGGCTTCACTGAAGCTTTCTTT	CASSYAGTGGFTEAFF
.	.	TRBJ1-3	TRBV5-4	TGTGCCAGCGGGATAATGGGGGCGTTCGGAAACACCATATATTTT	CASGIMGAFGNTIYF
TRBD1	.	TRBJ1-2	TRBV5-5	TGTGCCAGCAGGAAGGGACAGGGCTATGGTTATGGCTACACCTTC	CASRKGQGYGYGYTF
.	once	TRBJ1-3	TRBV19	TGTGCCAGTAGTACCATTGACAGAAACTCTGGAAACACCATATATTTT	CASSTIDRNSGNTIYF
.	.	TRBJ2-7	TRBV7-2	TGTGCCAGCAGCCACGTGGCACGCGTAGAGCAGTACTTC	CASSHVARVEQYF
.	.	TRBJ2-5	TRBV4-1	TGCGCCAGCAGCCAAAGCACTAACGGACAAGAGACCCAGTACTTC	CASSQSTNGQETQYF
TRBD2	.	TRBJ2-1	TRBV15	TGTGCCACCAGCAGAGATCGTTCCGGACTAGCGGGGATCAATGAGCAGTTCTTC	CATSRDRSGLAGINEQFF
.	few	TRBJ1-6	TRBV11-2	TGTGCCAGCAGCTTAGACAGGGCGTATAATTCACCCCTCCACTTT	CASSLDRAYNSPLHF
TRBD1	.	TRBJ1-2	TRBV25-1	TGTGCCAGCAGTGAGAGACAGGGTGACGGCTACACCTTC	CASSERQGDGYTF
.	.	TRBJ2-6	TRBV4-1	TGCGCCAGCAGCCAAGATCATACAGTCGGGGCCAACGTCCTGACTTTC	CASSQDHTVGANVLTF
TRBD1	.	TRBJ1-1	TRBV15	TGTGCCACCAGCAGAGATCACGGGACAGCTAACACTGAAGCTTTCTTT	CATSRDHGTANTEAFF
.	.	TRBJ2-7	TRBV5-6	TGTGCCAGCAGCTTGTTGCCAGATACCTACGAGCAGTACTTC	CASSLLPDTYEQYF
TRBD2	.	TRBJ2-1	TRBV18	TGTGCCAGCGCGAGCAGCGGGGGGGACAATGAGCAGTTCTTC	CASASSGGDNEQFF